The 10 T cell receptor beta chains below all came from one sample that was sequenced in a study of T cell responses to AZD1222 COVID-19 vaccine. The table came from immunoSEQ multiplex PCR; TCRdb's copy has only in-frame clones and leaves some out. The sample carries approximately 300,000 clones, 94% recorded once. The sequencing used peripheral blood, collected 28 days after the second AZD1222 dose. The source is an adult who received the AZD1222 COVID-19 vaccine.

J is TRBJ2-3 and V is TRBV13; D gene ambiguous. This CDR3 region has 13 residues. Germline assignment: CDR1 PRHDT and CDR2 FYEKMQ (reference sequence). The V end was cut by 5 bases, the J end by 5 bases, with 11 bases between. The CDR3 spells CASSATTLDTQYF. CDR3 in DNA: TGTGCCAGCAGCGCAACCACGTTAGATACGCAGTATTTT.

CDR3 bases: TGTGCCATCAGTAATATAGCGGGGGGGGTAAATGAGCAGTTCTTC. Translated: CAISNIAGGVNEQFF. The rearrangement uses TRBV10-3 and TRBJ2-1; 11 bases are shared with TRBD2. V trimming: 5 bases; J trimming: 7 bases; junction bases outside the gene matches: 7. CDR1 is ENHRY and CDR2 is SYGVKD in the germline V gene. CDR3 size: 15 residues.

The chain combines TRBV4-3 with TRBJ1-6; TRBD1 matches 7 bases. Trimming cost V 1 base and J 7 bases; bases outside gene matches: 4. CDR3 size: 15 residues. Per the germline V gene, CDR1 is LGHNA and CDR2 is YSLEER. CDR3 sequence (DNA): TGCGCCAGCAGCCAAGGGGGAGGGGGCAATTCACCCCTCCACTTT. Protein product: CASSQGGGGNSPLHF.

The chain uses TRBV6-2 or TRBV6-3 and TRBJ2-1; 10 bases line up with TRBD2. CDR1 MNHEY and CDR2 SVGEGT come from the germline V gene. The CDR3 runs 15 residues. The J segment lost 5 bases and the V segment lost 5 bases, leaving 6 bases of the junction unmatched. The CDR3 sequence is CASSLRLAGNNEQFF. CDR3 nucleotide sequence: TGTGCCAGCAGTCTCCGACTAGCGGGTAACAATGAGCAGTTCTTC.

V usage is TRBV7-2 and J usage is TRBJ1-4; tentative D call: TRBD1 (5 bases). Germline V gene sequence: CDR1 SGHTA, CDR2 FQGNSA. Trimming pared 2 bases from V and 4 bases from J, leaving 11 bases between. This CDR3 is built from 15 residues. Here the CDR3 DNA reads TGTGCCAGCAGCTTACACCGGGACGATAATGAAAAACTGTTTTTT. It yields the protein CASSLHRDDNEKLFF.

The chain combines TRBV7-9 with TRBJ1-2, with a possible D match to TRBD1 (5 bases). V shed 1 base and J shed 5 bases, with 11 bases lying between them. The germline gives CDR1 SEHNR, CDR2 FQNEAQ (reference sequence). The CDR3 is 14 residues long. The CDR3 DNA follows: TGTGCCAGCAGCTTAGAAGGCCGGGGGTATGGCTACACCTTC. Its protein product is CASSLEGRGYGYTF.

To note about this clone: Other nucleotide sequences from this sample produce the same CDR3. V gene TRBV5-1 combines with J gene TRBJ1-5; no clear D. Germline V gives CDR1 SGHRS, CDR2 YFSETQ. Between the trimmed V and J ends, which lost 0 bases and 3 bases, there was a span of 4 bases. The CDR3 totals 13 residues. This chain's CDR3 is CASSLEANQPQHF. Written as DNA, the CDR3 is TGCGCCAGCAGCTTGGAAGCCAATCAGCCCCAGCATTTT.

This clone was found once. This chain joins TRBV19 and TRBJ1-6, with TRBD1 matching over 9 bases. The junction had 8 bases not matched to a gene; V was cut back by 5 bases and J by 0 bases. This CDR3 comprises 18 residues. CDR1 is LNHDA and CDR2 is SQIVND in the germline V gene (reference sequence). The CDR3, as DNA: TGTGCCAGTAGTTACTCCGGGACAGGGACCTCCTATAATTCACCCCTCCACTTT. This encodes CASSYSGTGTSYNSPLHF.

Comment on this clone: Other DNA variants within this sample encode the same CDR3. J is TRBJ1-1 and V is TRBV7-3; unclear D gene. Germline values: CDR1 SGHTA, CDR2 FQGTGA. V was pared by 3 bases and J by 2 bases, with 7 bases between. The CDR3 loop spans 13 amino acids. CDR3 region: CASSLLGNTEAFF. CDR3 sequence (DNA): TGTGCCAGCAGCTTGTTGGGAAACACTGAAGCTTTCTTT.

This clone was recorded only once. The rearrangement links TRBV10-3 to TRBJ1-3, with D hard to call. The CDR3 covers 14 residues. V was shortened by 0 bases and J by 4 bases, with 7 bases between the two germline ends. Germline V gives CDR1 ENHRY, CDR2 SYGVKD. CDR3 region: CAISESAGGNTIYF. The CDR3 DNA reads TGTGCCATCAGTGAGTCGGCAGGCGGAAACACCATATATTTT.